This T cell receptor beta chain stems from a study of blood T cell repertoires in COVID-19. Germline CDR1 is SGHNT and CDR2 is YENEEA. The ends lost 5 bases at V and 7 bases at J; junction bases unmatched: 6. The CDR3 has 15 residues. Measured with immunoSEQ multiplex PCR; TCRdb has only the in-frame clones, and not every one. In the table there are some 130,000 clones, around 82% of which are singletons. V gene TRBV11-3 combines with J gene TRBJ2-1, with 12 bases aligning to TRBD2. The sequence was obtained from a woman in her 30s who had recovered from COVID-19. Material for sequencing was peripheral blood. DNA of the CDR3: TGTGCCAGCAGCCAGCTAGCGGGAGGGCCGAATGAGCAGTTCTTC. Amino acid sequence: CASSQLAGGPNEQFF.